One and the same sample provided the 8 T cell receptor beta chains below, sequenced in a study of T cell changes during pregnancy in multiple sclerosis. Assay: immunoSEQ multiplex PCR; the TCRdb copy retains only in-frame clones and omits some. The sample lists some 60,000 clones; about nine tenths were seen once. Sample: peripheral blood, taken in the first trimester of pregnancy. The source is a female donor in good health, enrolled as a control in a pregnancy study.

The CDR3 DNA reads as TGTGCCAGCAGCTTACAGGGTTTGCAAGAGACCCAGTACTTC. Translation gives CASSLQGLQETQYF. The chain carries TRBV11-2 and TRBJ2-5; D is possibly TRBD1 (5 bases). The CDR3 sequence is 14 residues long. Germline CDR1 is SGHAT and CDR2 is FQNNGV. V was trimmed by 2 bases and J by 2 bases, leaving 9 bases between them.

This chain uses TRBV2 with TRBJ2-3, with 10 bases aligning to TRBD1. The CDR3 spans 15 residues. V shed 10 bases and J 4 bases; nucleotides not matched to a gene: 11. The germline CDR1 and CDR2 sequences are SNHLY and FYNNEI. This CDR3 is CAKSDRDRGSDTQYF. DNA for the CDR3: TGTGCCAAGTCAGACCGGGACAGGGGATCAGATACGCAGTATTTT.

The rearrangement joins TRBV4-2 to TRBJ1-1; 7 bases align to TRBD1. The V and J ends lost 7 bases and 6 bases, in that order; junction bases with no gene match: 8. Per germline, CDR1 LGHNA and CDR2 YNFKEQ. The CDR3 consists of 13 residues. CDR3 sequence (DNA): TGTGCCAGCAAACCGGAGGGGGCCTCTGAAGCTTTCTTT. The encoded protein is CASKPEGASEAFF.

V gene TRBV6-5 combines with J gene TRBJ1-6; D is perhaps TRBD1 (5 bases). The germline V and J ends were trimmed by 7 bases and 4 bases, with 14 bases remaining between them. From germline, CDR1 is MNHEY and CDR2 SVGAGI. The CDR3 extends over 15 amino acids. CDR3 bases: TGTGCCAGCACTCACTCGGGGGGGTATAATTCACCCCTCCACTTT. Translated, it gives CASTHSGGYNSPLHF.

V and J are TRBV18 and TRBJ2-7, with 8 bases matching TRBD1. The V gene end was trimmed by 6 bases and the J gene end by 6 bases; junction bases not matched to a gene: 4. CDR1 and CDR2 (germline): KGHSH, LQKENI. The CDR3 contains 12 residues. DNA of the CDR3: TGTGCCAGCTCCGGACAGGGAGGCGAGCAGTACTTC. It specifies CASSGQGGEQYF.

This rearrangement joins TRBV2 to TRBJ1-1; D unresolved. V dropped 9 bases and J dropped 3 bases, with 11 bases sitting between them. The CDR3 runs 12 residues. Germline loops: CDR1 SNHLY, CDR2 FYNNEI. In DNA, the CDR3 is TGTGCCAGGCGGTTTCGGGACACTGAAGCTTTCTTT. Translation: CARRFRDTEAFF.

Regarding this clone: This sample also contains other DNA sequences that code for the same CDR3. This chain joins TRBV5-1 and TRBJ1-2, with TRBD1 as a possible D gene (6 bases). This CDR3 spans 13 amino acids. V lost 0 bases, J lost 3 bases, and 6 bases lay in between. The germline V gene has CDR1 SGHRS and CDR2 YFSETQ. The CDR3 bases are TGCGCCAGCAGCTTGGACAGGGACTATGGCTACACCTTC. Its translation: CASSLDRDYGYTF. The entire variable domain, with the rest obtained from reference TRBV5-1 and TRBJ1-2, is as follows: KAGVTQTPRYLIKTRGQQVTLSCSPISGHRSVSWYQQTPGQGLQFLFEYFSETQRNKGNFPGRFSGRQFSNSRSEMNVSTLELGDSALYLCASSLDRDYGYTFGSGTRLTVV.

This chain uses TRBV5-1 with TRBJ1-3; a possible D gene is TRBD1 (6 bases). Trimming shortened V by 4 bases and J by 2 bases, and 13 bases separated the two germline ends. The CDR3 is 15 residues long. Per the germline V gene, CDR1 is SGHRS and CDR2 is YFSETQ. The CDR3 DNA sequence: TGCGCCAGCAGCCGGGCAACAGGGCCTGGAAACACCATATATTTT. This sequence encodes CASSRATGPGNTIYF.